This paragraph covers one T cell receptor (beta chain) sequence. Its antigen remains unknown. This CDR3 comprises 13 residues. V dropped 5 bases and J dropped 6 bases, with 14 bases sitting between them. The germline gives CDR1 MDHEN, CDR2 SYDVKM. The sample belongs to a study of T cell repertoires in cytomegalovirus infection. General observations from the study: Individuals carrying CMV plus the relevant HLA were identified by cumulative frequency of public TCR beta families. Ex vivo, HLA-C-restricted CMV-specific TCR beta clonotypes prevailed over the rest of the response.

TCRdb ran MiXCR on the reads and lists one entry per CDR3 protein. The sample contains 340,000 or so distinct CDR3 sequences, approximately 25% of which appear only once. Sequencing used cultured PBMCs, obtained from culture after CMV antigen stimulation. The TCR originated in a human donor in good health (CMV status not recorded). Some clones in this sample may be carry-over from other donors' samples. V usage is TRBV28 and J usage is TRBJ2-7; tentatively, D is TRBD1 (6 bases). In DNA, the CDR3 is TGTGCCAGCAGTCTATTGGGGGCAACCGAGCAGTACTTC. Translating gives CASSLLGATEQYF.